This TCR beta chain was sequenced during a study of CD8 T cells in ankylosing spondylitis. Using its own MiXCR run on the 5' RACE reads, TCRdb lists one record per CDR3 protein. The repertoire holds roughly 260,000 distinct CDR3 sequences, over 15% seen once, with 7.5% to 9.5% in the top ten. V dropped 6 bases and J dropped 0; count of bases not matched to a gene: 7. The CDR3 totals 16 residues. CDR1 is MNHNS, CDR2 SASEGT, per germline. Findings and caveats of the study: Disease-linked clones reportedly showed significant enrichment in matched ankylosing spondylitis synovial fluid.

This clonotype has just a few counts. What it recognizes is unknown. Sequenced sample: blood, either unsorted or a sorted T cell fraction (not recorded which). V usage is TRBV6-1 and J usage is TRBJ2-2; the match to TRBD1 covers 7 bases. The TCR comes from a male donor with ankylosing spondylitis or in good health (not recorded which). Written as DNA, the CDR3 is TGTGCCAGCAGGGAACAGGGGTTCGCGAACACCGGGGAGCTGTTTTTT. It is translated as CASREQGFANTGELFF.